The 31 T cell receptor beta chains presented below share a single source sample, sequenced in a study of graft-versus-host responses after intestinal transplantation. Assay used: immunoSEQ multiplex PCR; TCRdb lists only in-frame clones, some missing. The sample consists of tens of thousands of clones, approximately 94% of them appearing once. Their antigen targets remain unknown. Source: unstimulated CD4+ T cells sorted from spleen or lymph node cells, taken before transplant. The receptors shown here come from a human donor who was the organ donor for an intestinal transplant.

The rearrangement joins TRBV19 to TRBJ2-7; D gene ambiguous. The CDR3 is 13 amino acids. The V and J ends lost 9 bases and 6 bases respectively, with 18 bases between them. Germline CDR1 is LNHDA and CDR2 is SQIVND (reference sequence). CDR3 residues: CASVARLGGEQYF. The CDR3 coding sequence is TGTGCCAGCGTGGCTAGGCTTGGTGGCGAGCAGTACTTC.

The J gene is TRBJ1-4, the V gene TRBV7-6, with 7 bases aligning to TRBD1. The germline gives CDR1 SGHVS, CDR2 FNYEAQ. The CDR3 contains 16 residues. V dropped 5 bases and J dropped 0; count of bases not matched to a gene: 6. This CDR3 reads CASSAGGWATNEKLFF. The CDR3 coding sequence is TGTGCCAGCAGCGCAGGGGGTTGGGCAACTAATGAAAAACTGTTTTTT. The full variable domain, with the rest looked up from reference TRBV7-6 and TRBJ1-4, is GAGVSQSPRYKVTKRGQDVALRCDPISGHVSLYWYRQALGQGPEFLTYFNYEAQQDKSGLPNDRFSAERPEGSISTLTIQRTEQRDSAMYRCASSAGGWATNEKLFFGSGTQLSVL.

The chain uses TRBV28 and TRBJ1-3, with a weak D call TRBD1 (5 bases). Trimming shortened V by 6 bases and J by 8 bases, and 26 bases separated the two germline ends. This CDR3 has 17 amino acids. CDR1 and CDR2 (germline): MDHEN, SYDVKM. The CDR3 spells CASSRTGTFPLGDTIYF. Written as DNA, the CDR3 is TGTGCCAGCAGCCGTACCGGGACTTTCCCTCTCGGGGACACCATATATTTT.

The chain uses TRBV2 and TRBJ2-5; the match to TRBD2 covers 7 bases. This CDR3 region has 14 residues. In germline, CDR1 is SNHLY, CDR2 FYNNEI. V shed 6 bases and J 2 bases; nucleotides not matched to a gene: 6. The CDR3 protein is CASRGLPEQETQYF. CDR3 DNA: TGTGCCAGCAGGGGACTACCCGAGCAAGAGACCCAGTACTTC.

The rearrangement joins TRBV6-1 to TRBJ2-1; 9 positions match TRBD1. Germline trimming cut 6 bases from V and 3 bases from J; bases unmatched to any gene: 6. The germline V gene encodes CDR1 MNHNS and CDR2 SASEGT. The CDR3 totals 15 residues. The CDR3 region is CASRAGTGIYNEQFF. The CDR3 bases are TGTGCCAGCAGGGCAGGGACAGGGATCTACAATGAGCAGTTCTTC.

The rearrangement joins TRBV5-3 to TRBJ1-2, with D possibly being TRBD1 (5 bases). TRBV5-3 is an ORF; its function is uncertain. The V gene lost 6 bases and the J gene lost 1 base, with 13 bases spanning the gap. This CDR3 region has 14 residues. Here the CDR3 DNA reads TGTGCCAGAACTAATAGACAGATTAACTATGGCTACACCTTC. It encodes CARTNRQINYGYTF.

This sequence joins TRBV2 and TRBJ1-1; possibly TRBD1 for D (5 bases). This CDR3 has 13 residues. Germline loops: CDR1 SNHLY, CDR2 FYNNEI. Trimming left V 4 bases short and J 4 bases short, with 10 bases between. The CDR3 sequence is CASSAGRGTEAFF. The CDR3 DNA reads TGTGCCAGCAGTGCTGGGAGGGGCACTGAAGCTTTCTTT.

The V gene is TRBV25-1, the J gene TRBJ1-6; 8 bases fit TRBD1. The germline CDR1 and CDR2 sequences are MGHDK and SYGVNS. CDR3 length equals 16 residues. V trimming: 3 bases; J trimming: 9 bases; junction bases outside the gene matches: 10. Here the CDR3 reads CASSDERTGTVSPLHF. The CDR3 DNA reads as TGTGCCAGCAGTGACGAAAGGACAGGGACGGTTTCACCCCTCCACTTT.

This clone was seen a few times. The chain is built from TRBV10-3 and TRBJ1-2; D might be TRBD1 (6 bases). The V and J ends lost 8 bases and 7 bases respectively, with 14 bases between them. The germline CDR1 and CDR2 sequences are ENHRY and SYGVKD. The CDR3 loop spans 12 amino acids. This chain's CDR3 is CAIGGGSGGYTF. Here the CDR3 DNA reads TGTGCCATCGGTGGGGGCTCAGGTGGCTACACCTTC.

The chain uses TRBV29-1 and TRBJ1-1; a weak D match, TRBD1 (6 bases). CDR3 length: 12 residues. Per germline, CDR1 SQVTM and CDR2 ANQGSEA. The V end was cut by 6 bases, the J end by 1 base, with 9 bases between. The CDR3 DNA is TGCAGCGTCCCGGGACAGAACACTGAAGCTTTCTTT. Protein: CSVPGQNTEAFF.

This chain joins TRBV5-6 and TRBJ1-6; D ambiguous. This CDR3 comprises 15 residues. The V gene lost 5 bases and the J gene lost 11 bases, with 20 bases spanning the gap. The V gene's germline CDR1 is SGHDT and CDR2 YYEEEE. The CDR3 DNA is TGTGCCAGCAGAAACTCGGGCCTGAACCTGGCACCCCTCCACTTT. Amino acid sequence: CASRNSGLNLAPLHF.

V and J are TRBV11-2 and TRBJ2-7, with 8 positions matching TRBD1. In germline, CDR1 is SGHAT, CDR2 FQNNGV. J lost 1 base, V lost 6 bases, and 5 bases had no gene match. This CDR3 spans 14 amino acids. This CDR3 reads CASSQDRVSYEQYF. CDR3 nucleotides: TGTGCCAGCAGTCAGGACAGGGTGTCCTACGAGCAGTACTTC.

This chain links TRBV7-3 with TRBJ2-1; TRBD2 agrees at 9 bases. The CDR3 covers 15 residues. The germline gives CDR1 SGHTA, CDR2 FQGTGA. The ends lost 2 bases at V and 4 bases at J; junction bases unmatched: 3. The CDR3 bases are TGTGCCAGCAGCTTAGCGGGGGGGCTTTACAATGAGCAGTTCTTC. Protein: CASSLAGGLYNEQFF. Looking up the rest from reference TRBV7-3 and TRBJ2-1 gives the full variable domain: GAGVSQTPSNKVTEKGKYVELRCDPISGHTALYWYRQSLGQGPEFLIYFQGTGAADDSGLPNDRFFAVRPEGSVSTLKIQRTERGDSAVYLCASSLAGGLYNEQFFGPGTRLTVL.

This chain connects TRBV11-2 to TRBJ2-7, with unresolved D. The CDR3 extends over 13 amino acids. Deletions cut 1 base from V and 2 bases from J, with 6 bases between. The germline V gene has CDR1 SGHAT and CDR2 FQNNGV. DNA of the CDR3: TGTGCCAGCAGCTTAGCTACGACCTACGAGCAGTACTTC. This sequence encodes CASSLATTYEQYF.

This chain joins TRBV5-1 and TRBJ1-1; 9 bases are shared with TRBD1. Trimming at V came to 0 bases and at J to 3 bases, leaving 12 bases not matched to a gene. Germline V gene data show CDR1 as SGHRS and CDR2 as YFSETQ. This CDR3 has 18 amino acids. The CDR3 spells CASSLAKIKQGADTEAFF. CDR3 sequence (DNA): TGCGCCAGCAGCTTGGCCAAAATAAAACAGGGGGCTGACACTGAAGCTTTCTTT.

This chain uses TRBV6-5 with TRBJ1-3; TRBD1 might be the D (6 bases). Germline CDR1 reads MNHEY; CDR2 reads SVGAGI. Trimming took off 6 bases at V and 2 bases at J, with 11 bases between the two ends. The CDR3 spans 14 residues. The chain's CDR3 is CASRIRGPGNTIYF. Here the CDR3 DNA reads TGTGCCAGCAGGATCAGGGGTCCTGGAAACACCATATATTTT.

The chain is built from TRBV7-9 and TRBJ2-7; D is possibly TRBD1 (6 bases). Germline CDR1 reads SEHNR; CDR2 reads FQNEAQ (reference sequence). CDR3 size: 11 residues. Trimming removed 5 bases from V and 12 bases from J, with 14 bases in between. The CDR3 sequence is CASSGPGHPYF. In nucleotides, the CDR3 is TGTGCCAGCAGCGGGCCGGGACACCCGTACTTC.

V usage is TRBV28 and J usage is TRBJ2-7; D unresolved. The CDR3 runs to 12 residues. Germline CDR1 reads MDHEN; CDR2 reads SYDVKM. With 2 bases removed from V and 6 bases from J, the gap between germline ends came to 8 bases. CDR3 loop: CASSLPPSEQYF. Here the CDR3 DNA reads TGTGCCAGCAGTTTACCCCCCTCCGAGCAGTACTTC.

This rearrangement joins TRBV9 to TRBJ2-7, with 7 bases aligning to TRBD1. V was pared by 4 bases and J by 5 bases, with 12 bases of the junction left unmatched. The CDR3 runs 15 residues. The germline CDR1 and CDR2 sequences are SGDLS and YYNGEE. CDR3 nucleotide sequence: TGTGCCAGCAGCCCGAGTCTAGACAGGGCACACGAGCAGTACTTC. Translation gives CASSPSLDRAHEQYF.

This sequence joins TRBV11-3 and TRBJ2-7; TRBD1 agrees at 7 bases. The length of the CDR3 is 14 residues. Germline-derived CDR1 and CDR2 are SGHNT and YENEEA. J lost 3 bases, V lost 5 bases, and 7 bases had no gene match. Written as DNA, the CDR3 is TGTGCCAGCAGCAGACAGGGCGCGTACTACGAGCAGTACTTC. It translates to CASSRQGAYYEQYF.

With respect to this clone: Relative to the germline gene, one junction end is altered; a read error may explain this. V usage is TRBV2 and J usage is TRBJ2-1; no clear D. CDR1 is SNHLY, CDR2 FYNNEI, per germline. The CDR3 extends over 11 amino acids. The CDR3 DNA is TGTGCCAGCAGTGAGTCTCTAAGGCTGCTCTTC. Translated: CASSESLRLLF.

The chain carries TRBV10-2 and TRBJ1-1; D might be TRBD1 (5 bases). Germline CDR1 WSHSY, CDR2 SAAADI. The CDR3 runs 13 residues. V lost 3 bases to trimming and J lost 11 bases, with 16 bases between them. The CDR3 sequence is CASSDRRDSTAFF. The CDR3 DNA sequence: TGCGCCAGCAGTGATCGCAGGGACTCAACGGCTTTCTTT.

CDR3: CASSSGGNGETQYF. CDR3 nucleotide sequence: TGTGCCAGCAGCTCAGGGGGGAATGGAGAGACCCAGTACTTC. The chain employs TRBV5-6 and TRBJ2-5, with a possible D match to TRBD1 (7 bases). V was pared by 3 bases and J by 4 bases, with 13 bases between. Germline V CDR1 and CDR2: SGHDT, YYEEEE. The length of the CDR3 is 14 residues.

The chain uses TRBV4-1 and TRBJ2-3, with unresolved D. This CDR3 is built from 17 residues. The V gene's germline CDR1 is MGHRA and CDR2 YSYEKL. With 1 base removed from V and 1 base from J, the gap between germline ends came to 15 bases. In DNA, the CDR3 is TGCGCCAGCAGCCAAGCCCCCGCCAGGTATGGCACAGATACGCAGTATTTT. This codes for CASSQAPARYGTDTQYF.

The CDR3 DNA follows: TGCGCCAGCAGCCAAGTAGCGGGGTACAATGAGCAGTTCTTC. This gives the protein CASSQVAGYNEQFF. The chain is built from TRBV4-3 and TRBJ2-1; 8 nucleotides agree with TRBD2. Per germline, CDR1 LGHNA and CDR2 YSLEER. The CDR3 extends over 14 amino acids. Unmatched junction bases numbered 0, after V lost 1 base and J lost 4 bases.

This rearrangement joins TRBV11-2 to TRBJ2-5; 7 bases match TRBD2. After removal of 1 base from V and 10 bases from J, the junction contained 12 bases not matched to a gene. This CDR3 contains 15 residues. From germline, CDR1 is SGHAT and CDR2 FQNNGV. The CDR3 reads CASSLVSSGSQDQYF. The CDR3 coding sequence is TGTGCCAGCAGCTTAGTCTCTAGCGGATCCCAGGACCAGTACTTC.

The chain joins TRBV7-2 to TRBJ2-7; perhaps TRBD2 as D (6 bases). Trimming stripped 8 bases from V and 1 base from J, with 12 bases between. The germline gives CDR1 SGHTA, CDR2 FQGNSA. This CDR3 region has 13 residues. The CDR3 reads CASSRRGSYEQYF. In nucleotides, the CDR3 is TGTGCCAGCTCCCGGCGGGGATCCTACGAGCAGTACTTC.

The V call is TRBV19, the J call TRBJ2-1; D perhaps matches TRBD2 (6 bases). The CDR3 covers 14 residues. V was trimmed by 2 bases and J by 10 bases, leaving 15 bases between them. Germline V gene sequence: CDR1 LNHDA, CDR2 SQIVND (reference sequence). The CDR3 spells CASSIRSGPQEQFF. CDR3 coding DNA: TGTGCCAGTAGTATACGCAGCGGGCCCCAAGAGCAGTTCTTC. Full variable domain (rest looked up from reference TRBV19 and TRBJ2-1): DGGITQSPKYLFRKEGQNVTLSCEQNLNHDAMYWYRQDPGQGLRLIYYSQIVNDFQKGDIAEGYSVSREKKESFPLTVTSAQKNPTAFYLCASSIRSGPQEQFFGPGTRLTVL.

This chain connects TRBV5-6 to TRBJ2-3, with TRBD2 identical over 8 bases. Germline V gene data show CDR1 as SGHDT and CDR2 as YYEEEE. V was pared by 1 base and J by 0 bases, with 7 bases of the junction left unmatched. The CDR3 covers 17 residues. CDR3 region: CASSLSFSGVSTDTQYF. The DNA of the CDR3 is TGTGCCAGCAGCTTGTCCTTTAGCGGGGTTAGCACAGATACGCAGTATTTT.

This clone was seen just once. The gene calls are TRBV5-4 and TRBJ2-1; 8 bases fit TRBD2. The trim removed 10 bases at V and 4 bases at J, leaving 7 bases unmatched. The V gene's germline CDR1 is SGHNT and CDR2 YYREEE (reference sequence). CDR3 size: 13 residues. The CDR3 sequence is CAQSGGEYNEQFF. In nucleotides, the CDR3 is TGTGCCCAGTCCGGGGGGGAGTACAATGAGCAGTTCTTC.

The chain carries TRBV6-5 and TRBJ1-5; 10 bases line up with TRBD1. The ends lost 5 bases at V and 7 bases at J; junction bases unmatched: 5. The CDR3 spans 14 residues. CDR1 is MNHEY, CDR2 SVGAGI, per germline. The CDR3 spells CASSKDRGGQPQHF. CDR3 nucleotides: TGTGCCAGCAGTAAGGACAGGGGGGGACAGCCCCAGCATTTT.